Shown below are 10 T cell receptor beta chains from a single sample sequenced in a study of regulatory T cells in long-lasting Graves disease. Documented time point: newly diagnosed GD, antithyroid drugs for less than 3 months. PBMC RNA served as the TCR library source. HTBI primers from iRepertoire and Arm-PCR of CDR3 regions yielded the TCR beta libraries. Each CDR3 protein is one row after TCRdb ran MiXCR on the multiplex PCR reads. The sample records around 500,000 distinct CDR3 sequences, approximately 13% being singletons. These data were also filed under a second study, of T cells in Graves' hyperthyroidism and ophthalmopathy.

The sample consisted of peripheral blood mononuclear cells (PBMCs), taken at new diagnosis, from a patient treated with antithyroid drugs. The receptors shown here come from a man aged 25-45 years with Graves disease.

In the case of this clonotype: A much larger clone sits a single nucleotide away, making a read error possible. The chain has TRBV6-1 and TRBJ2-1; D unresolved. V lost 7 bases, J lost 5 bases, and 9 bases lay in between. Germline assignment: CDR1 MNHNS and CDR2 SASEGT. The CDR3 length is 12 residues. CDR3 coding DNA: TGTGCCAGCAAACCCGTCAACAATGAGCAGTTCTTC. Protein sequence: CASKPVNNEQFF.

This clonotype came up many times. J is TRBJ1-3 and V is TRBV11-2; 8 bases match TRBD1. V shed 4 bases and J 4 bases; nucleotides not matched to a gene: 9. Germline V gene data show CDR1 as SGHAT and CDR2 as FQNNGV. The CDR3 extends over 16 amino acids. CDR3: CASSSFTGGPGNTIYF. Written as DNA, the CDR3 is TGTGCCAGCAGCTCCTTTACAGGGGGACCGGGAAACACCATATATTTT. The variable domain in full, completed from reference TRBV11-2 and TRBJ1-3, reads EAGVAQSPRYKIIEKRQSVAFWCNPISGHATLYWYQQILGQGPKLLIQFQNNGVVDDSQLPKDRFSAERLKGVDSTLKIQPAKLEDSAVYLCASSSFTGGPGNTIYFGEGSWLTVV.

This clonotype was recorded many times. The rearrangement joins TRBV5-1 to TRBJ1-1; D is undetermined. Germline values: CDR1 SGHRS, CDR2 YFSETQ. This CDR3 is 13 amino acids long. V was pared by 4 bases and J by 2 bases, with 9 bases between. The CDR3 loop reads CASSGLTNTEAFF. Written as DNA, the CDR3 is TGCGCCAGCAGCGGCCTCACCAACACTGAAGCTTTCTTT.

The rearrangement uses TRBV7-2 and TRBJ2-7; tentatively, D is TRBD2 (5 bases). Trimming cost V 5 bases and J 1 base, with 15 bases left between them. The germline gives CDR1 SGHTA, CDR2 FQGNSA. This CDR3 contains 15 residues. The CDR3 region is CASSLESGLSYEQYF. DNA for the CDR3: TGTGCCAGCAGCCTAGAAAGCGGACTGTCCTACGAGCAGTACTTC.

This clonotype has just a few counts. The gene calls are TRBV7-9 and TRBJ1-2; TRBD1 might be the D (5 bases). Germline CDR1 reads SEHNR; CDR2 reads FQNEAQ (reference sequence). The CDR3 sequence is 17 residues long. Trimming cost V 1 base and J 2 bases, with 17 bases left between them. CDR3 protein: CASSLESLGTANYGYTF. CDR3 nucleotides: TGTGCCAGCAGCTTAGAATCTTTAGGGACTGCAAACTATGGCTACACCTTC.

As for this clonotype: This likely came from a read error, as a far larger clone is one base away. This chain uses TRBV11-2 with TRBJ2-5; TRBD2 aligns across 12 bases. The end of the DNA is better explained by TRBJ2-1, so the J call may be wrong. From germline, CDR1 is SGHAT and CDR2 FQNNGV. The CDR3 runs 15 residues. In DNA form, the CDR3 reads TGTGCCAGCAGGGCGACTAGCGGGAGAGGTAATGAGCAGTTCTTC. Translation: CASRATSGRGNEQFF.

This chain links TRBV3-1 with TRBJ2-3; 10 nucleotides match TRBD2. The V gene's germline CDR1 is LGHDT and CDR2 YNNKEL (reference sequence). This CDR3 contains 17 residues. The V gene end was trimmed by 4 bases and the J gene end by 2 bases; junction bases not matched to a gene: 9. The CDR3 nucleotides are TGTGCCAGCAGCCCCAGGACTAGCGGAGATCTCACAGATACGCAGTATTTT. This gives the protein CASSPRTSGDLTDTQYF.

There are many counts of this clonotype. V usage is TRBV7-9 and J usage is TRBJ1-1; D unclear. The CDR3 totals 15 residues. The germline gives CDR1 SEHNR, CDR2 FQNEAQ (reference sequence). V was cut by 5 bases and J by 0 bases, with 13 bases left in between. In nucleotides, the CDR3 is TGTGCCAGCAGCCCCGTAGGCGGATTGAACACTGAAGCTTTCTTT. Residues: CASSPVGGLNTEAFF.

In its sample, this clonotype was seen many times. The rearrangement joins TRBV2 to TRBJ2-7, with D maybe TRBD2 (5 bases). The germline V gene encodes CDR1 SNHLY and CDR2 FYNNEI. The CDR3 loop spans 17 amino acids. V lost 6 bases to trimming and J lost 6 bases, with 27 bases between them. CDR3 coding DNA: TGTGCCAGCAGCGGGGTCTCAACGGCGAGCCTCAACTGCGAGCAGTACTTC. It yields the protein CASSGVSTASLNCEQYF.

This clonotype has at least ten counts. CDR3 amino acids: CASWRHRTEQFF. In nucleotides, the CDR3 is TGTGCCAGCTGGAGACATAGGACTGAGCAGTTCTTC. The chain uses TRBV27 and TRBJ2-1, with no clear D. Between the trimmed V and J ends, which lost 8 bases and 9 bases, there was a span of 14 bases. The CDR3 sequence is 12 residues long. Germline assignment: CDR1 MNHEY and CDR2 SMNVEV (reference sequence).